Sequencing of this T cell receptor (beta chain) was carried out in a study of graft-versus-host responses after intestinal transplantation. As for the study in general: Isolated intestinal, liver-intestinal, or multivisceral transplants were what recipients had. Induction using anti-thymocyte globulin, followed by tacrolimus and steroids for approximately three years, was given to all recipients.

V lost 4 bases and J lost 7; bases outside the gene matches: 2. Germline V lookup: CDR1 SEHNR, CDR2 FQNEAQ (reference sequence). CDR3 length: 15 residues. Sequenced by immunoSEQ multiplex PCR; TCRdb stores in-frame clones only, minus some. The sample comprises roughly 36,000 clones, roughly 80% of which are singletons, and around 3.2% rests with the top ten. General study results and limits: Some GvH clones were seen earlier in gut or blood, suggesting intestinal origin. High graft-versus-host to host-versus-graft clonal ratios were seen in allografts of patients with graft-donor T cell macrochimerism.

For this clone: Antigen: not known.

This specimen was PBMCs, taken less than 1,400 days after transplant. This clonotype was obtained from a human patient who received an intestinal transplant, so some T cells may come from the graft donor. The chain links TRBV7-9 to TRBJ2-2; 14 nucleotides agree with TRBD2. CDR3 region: CASSWGTSGSGELFF. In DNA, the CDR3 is TGTGCCAGCAGCTGGGGGACTAGCGGGAGCGGGGAGCTGTTTTTT.